Presented here are 8 T cell receptor beta chains from one specimen sequenced in a study of T-cell memory formation after mild COVID-19. MiXCR, applied by TCRdb to the 5' RACE reads, yields one record per CDR3 protein. The sample lists around 340,000 distinct CDR3 sequences; more than 20% were seen once. The sequencing sample was made of PBMCs or a T cell subset sorted from them (not recorded which). The origin of the receptors is an adult woman who had mild COVID-19 (a few samples of this study predate the infection). Cell type and time point are not known.

Many counts were recorded for this clonotype. The chain carries TRBV12-3 or TRBV12-4 and TRBJ1-1, with a tentative D call TRBD1 (5 bases). CDR3 length: 15 amino acids. V was clipped by 3 bases and J by 2 bases, with 13 bases between them. The CDR3 loop reads CASSFSGAGNTEAFF. In nucleotides, the CDR3 is TGTGCCAGCAGTTTTTCCGGGGCAGGAAACACTGAAGCTTTCTTT.

This clonotype was observed many times. The V call is TRBV19, the J call TRBJ2-2; D is unresolved. This CDR3 spans 15 amino acids. Trimming shortened V by 3 bases and J by 0 bases, and 8 bases separated the two germline ends. The germline V gene has CDR1 LNHDA and CDR2 SQIVND (reference sequence). CDR3 nucleotide sequence: TGTGCCAGTAGTATCAAAACAGCGAACACCGGGGAGCTGTTTTTT. It translates to CASSIKTANTGELFF.

This clonotype was detected a few times. The genes are TRBV20-1 and TRBJ2-1, with D perhaps TRBD1 or TRBD2 (6 bases each). CDR3 length equals 14 residues. Germline CDR1 is DFQATT and CDR2 is SNEGSKA (reference sequence). Trimming stripped 3 bases from V and 6 bases from J, with 15 bases between. CDR3 sequence reads: CSASSGGPSNEQFF. The CDR3 nucleotides read TGCAGTGCTAGTAGTGGGGGGCCGTCCAATGAGCAGTTCTTC.

V is TRBV29-1 and J is TRBJ2-5; no firm D call. This CDR3 region has 13 residues. V dropped 5 bases and J dropped 5 bases, with 15 bases sitting between them. The germline CDR1 and CDR2 sequences are SQVTM and ANQGSEA. The CDR3 protein is CSVLRQIGETQYF. CDR3 sequence (DNA): TGCAGCGTTTTAAGGCAGATAGGGGAGACCCAGTACTTC.

Only a few counts were recorded for this clonotype. This chain joins TRBV24-1 and TRBJ2-7, with 7 bases fitting TRBD1. The CDR3 runs to 15 residues. The junction had 7 bases not matched to a gene; V was cut back by 4 bases and J by 2 bases. The germline V gene has CDR1 KGHDR and CDR2 SFDVKD. CDR3 loop: CATSDTGTAAYEQYF. CDR3 sequence (DNA): TGTGCCACCAGTGACACCGGGACAGCCGCCTACGAGCAGTACTTC.

The chain joins TRBV15 to TRBJ2-7; the D call may be TRBD1 or TRBD2 (5 bases each). Germline CDR1 reads LNHNV; CDR2 reads YYDKDF (reference sequence). The CDR3 runs to 15 residues. V dropped 0 bases and J dropped 3 bases, with 12 bases sitting between them. This CDR3 reads CATSRDRGQIYEQYF. The CDR3 nucleotides read TGTGCCACCAGCAGAGATCGGGGCCAGATCTACGAGCAGTACTTC.

This clonotype was seen once. The chain has TRBV2 and TRBJ1-4; 10 nucleotides match TRBD1. The CDR3 has 13 amino acids. V gave up 8 bases and J gave up 7 bases; unmatched junction bases: 4. Germline V gene data show CDR1 as SNHLY and CDR2 as FYNNEI. The CDR3 spells CASGTGVIEKLFF. As DNA, the CDR3 is TGTGCCAGCGGGACAGGGGTCATTGAAAAACTGTTTTTT.

This clonotype has a handful of counts. One end of the junction varies from germline; a read error may be responsible. The V call is TRBV12-3 or TRBV12-4, the J call TRBJ1-5; D possibly corresponds to TRBD1 (6 bases). CDR3 length equals 14 residues. The CDR3 sequence: CASSLMGGKQPQHF. CDR3 bases: TGTGCCAGCAGTTTGATGGGGGGCAAGCAGCCCCAGCATTTT.